This TCR beta chain stems from a study of T cell repertoires in cytomegalovirus infection (dated by TCRdb to the late 2010s). The study in broad terms: Donor HLA type was relevant to the analysis, as public TCR beta signatures indicated carriage of CMV infection together with the matching HLA type.

Trimming takes 0 bases off V and 4 bases off J; junction bases not matched to a gene: 9. Taken from cysteine to phenylalanine, the CDR3 has 17 residues. The DNA shown is the 51-base CDR3, in frame from base 1. Sequencing instrument: Illumina HiSeq 1500. TCRdb reworked the public reads: Q25 trimming with fastp, MiXCR clone assembly, productive beta chains retained. When rows share a CDR3 protein, they turn into one entry using the most common DNA and genes. This sample is represented by tens of thousands of distinct CDR3 sequences; 25% to 40% of them were singletons. About 73% of the sample goes to the ten largest clones. This clonotype was counted between two and nine times. Its target antigen remains unknown. No much larger clonotype is one base removed from it; base qualities were not supplied. Here is what the overall study found, with its caveats: In the ex vivo response, HLA-C-restricted CMV-specific TCR beta clonotypes were dominant, and in two of eight donors the single most frequent clonotype came from this HLA-C-restricted group. Cumulative frequency of public TCR beta family members discriminated carriers of CMV infection plus the relevant HLA type in this cohort and an independent approximately 370-donor cohort.

The receptor comes from a human donor in good health (CMV status not recorded). Some clones in this sample may be carry-over from other donors' samples. Recombination connected TRBV12-3 or TRBV12-4 to TRBJ2-1; 7 nucleotides in the junction match TRBD1. The sample comprised PBMCs, sequenced either directly or after in vitro stimulation (not recorded which). The bases are TGTGCCAGCAGTTTAGCGAGCTACAGGGGAATTTACAATGAGCAGTTCTTC. Its coded protein is CASSLASYRGIYNEQFF.